This T cell receptor (beta chain) derives from a study of a mutant IDH1 vaccine in newly diagnosed glioma (dated by TCRdb to 2020 to 2023). Broadly, across the study: Vaccination was initiated 4-6 weeks after radiotherapy alone, or concurrently with temozolomide cycles in the chemotherapy-containing groups. Longitudinal TCRB deep sequencing was performed for fewer than 30 treated patients wherever samples were available for exploratory analyses. Peripheral blood samples were drawn at six visits, namely V03 (baseline), V05, V07, V10, V12 and V13. Before enrollment, most patients had been given radiochemotherapy with temozolomide as standard therapy, while the rest had received either radiotherapy alone or temozolomide alone. The week-35 safety follow-up was designated visit V12, and the week-47 end of study was designated visit V13. Of the roughly 34 treated patients, approximately 62% were male and approximately 40% were female, and the mean age was approximately 40 years.

Library generation was performed with the immunoSEQ multiplex PCR assay. Rearranged TCR beta chain sequences were amplified using the hsTCRB Kit according to the manufacturer's protocol. Sequencing of TCRB libraries was carried out on an Illumina MiSeq. Per the source publication's procedure: Demultiplexing, trimming and gene mapping were performed with the kit vendor's proprietary platform. In TCRdb, the immuneACCESS table is reduced to in-frame sequences with V and J assigned. These tables do not hold every clone; where another copy was compared, an unresolved V gene accounts for under half, and the others remain unexplained. That table furnishes V, J and clone size, whereas the DNA furnished D and trimming. This sample comprises about 94,000 clones, around nine tenths of them detected only once. The ten top clones hold approximately 0.8% of the sample. According to the study, the label for this sample's time point signals: week 47, end of study. A 20-mer mutant IDH1 peptide at 300 micrograms in Montanide made up each vaccine dose, which was injected subcutaneously together with topical imiquimod. Eight vaccinations were administered to patients in weeks 1, 3, 5, 7, 11, 15, 19 and 23, corresponding to visits V03 through V10. Donors had newly diagnosed WHO grade 3 or 4 IDH1-mutant astrocytomas with loss of nuclear ATRX. The samples were drawn from NOA16, a multicentre, single-arm, open-label phase I trial in Germany that tested a mutant IDH1 peptide vaccine in humans for the first time. Genomic DNA for TCRB sequencing was isolated from EDTA blood with the DNeasy Blood and Tissue Kit.

Of note for this clone: Its recognized antigen is unknown. Per-base quality was not reported, and no clone a single base away is much larger than it.

The full study reports these points: Immune responses induced by the vaccine were seen in 90% to 95% of patients across multiple MHC alleles. According to the authors, sample limitations meant that analyses of patient blood samples could not be reproduced. PBMC samples for TCRB deep sequencing were selected based on availability. Pseudoprogression appeared unrelated to alterations in the top peripheral T cell clonotypes detected by TCRB sequencing.

CDR1 and CDR2 are drawn from the germline V gene (reference sequence): SGHNT, YYREEE. Measured from the cysteine to the phenylalanine, the CDR3 is 13 residues long. The entry retains the CDR3 DNA only, 39 bases that are in frame from base 1. From V the trimming removes 6 bases and from J it removes 8 bases, while the gene matches leave 9 bases of the junction unaccounted for. Sequenced here: PBMCs, sampled from a glioma patient whose treatment included an IDH1 peptide vaccine. The clonotype was recovered from a woman aged 45-65 years with glioma. The receptor chain draws on TRBV5-4 and TRBJ1-2; TRBD1 lines up with 8 middle nucleotides. The DNA sequence is TGTGCCAGCACCGGCGACAGGGGCTTAGGCTACACCTTC. Its protein reads: CASTGDRGLGYTF.